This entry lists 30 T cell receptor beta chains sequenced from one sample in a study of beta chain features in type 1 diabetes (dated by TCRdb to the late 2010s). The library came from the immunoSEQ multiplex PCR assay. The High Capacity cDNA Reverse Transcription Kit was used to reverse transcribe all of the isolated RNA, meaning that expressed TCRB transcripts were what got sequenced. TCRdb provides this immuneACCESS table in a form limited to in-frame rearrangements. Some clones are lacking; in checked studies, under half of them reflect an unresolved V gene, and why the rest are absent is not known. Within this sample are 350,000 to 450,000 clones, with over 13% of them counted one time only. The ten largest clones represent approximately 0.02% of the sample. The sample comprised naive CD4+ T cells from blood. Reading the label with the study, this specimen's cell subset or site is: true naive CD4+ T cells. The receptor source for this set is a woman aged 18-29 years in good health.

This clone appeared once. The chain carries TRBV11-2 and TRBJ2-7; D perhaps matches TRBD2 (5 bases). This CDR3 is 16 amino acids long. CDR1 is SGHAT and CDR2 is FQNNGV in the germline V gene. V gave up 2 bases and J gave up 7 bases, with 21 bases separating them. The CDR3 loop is CASSLPRARGFLEQYF. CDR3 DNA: TGTGCCAGCAGCTTACCGCGGGCCAGAGGGTTTTTGGAGCAGTACTTC.

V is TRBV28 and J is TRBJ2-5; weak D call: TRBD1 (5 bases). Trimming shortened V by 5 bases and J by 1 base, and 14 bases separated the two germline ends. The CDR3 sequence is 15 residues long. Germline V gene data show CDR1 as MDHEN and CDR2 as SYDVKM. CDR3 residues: CASSMPTAVQETQYF. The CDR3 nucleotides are TGTGCCAGCAGTATGCCGACAGCTGTCCAAGAGACCCAGTACTTC.

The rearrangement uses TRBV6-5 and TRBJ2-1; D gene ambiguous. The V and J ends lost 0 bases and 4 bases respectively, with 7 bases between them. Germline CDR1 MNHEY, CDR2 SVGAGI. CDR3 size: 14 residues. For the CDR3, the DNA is TGTGCCAGCAGTTACTCGACGGGTTACAATGAGCAGTTCTTC. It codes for CASSYSTGYNEQFF.

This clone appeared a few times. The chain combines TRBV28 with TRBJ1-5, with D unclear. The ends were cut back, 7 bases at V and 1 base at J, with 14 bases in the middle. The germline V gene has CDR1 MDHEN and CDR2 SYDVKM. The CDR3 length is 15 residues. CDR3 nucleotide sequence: TGTGCCAGCATCCCGACCCCACTAAGCAATCAGCCCCAGCATTTT. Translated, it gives CASIPTPLSNQPQHF.

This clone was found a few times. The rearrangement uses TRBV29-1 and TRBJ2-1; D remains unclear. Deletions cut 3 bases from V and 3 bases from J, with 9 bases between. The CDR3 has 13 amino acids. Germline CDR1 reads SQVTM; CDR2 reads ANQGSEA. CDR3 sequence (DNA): TGCAGCGTTGATTTGCGACTCTACAATGAGCAGTTCTTC. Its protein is CSVDLRLYNEQFF.

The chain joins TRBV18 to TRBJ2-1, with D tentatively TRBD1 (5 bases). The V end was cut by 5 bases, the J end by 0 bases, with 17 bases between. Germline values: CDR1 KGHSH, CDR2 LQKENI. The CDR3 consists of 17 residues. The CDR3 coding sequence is TGTGCCAGCTCAATCAACCTTAGGGGCCGCTCCTACAATGAGCAGTTCTTC. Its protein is CASSINLRGRSYNEQFF. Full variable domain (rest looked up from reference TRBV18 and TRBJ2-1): NAGVMQNPRHLVRRRGQEARLRCSPMKGHSHVYWYRQLPEEGLKFMVYLQKENIIDESGMPKERFSAEFPKEGPSILRIQQVVRGDSAAYFCASSINLRGRSYNEQFFGPGTRLTVL.

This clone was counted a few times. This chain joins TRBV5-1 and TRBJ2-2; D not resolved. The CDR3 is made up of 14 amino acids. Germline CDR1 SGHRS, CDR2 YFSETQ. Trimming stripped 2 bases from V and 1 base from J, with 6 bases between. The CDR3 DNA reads TGCGCCAGCAGCTTCGAACAGAACACCGGGGAGCTGTTTTTT. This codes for CASSFEQNTGELFF. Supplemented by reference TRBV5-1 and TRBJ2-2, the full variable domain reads KAGVTQTPRYLIKTRGQQVTLSCSPISGHRSVSWYQQTPGQGLQFLFEYFSETQRNKGNFPGRFSGRQFSNSRSEMNVSTLELGDSALYLCASSFEQNTGELFFGEGSRLTVL.

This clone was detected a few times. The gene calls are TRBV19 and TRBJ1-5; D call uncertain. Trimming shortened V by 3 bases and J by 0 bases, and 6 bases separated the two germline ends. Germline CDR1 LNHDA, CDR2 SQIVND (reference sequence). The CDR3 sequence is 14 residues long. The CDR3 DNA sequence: TGTGCCAGTAGTATGGCAGGTAGCAATCAGCCCCAGCATTTT. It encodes CASSMAGSNQPQHF.

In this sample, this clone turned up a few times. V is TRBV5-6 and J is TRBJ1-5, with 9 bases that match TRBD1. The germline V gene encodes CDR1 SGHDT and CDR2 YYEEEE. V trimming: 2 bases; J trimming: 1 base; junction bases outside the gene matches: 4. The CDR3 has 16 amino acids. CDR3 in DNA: TGTGCCAGCAGCTTTTGGACAGGGGAAAGCAATCAGCCCCAGCATTTT. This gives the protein CASSFWTGESNQPQHF.

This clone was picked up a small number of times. This CDR3 is CASSHGGISGNTIYF. The CDR3 region has the DNA TGCGCCAGCAGTCACGGAGGGATCTCTGGAAACACCATATATTTT. The V call is TRBV23-1, the J call TRBJ1-3; D unclear. TRBV23-1 is an ORF; its function is uncertain. V lost 3 bases and J lost 0, with 9 bases in between. This CDR3 comprises 15 residues.

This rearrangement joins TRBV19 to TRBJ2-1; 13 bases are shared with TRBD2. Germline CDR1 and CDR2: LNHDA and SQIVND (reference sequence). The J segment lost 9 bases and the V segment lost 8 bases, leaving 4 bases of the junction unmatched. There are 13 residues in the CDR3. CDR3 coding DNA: TGTGCCAGTCGACTAGCGGGAGGACCTGAGCAGTTCTTC. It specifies CASRLAGGPEQFF.

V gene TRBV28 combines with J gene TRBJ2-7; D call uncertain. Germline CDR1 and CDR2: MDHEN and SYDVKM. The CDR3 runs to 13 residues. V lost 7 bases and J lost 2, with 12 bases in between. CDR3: CASTSQAPYEQYF. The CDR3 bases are TGTGCCAGCACCTCTCAGGCTCCCTACGAGCAGTACTTC.

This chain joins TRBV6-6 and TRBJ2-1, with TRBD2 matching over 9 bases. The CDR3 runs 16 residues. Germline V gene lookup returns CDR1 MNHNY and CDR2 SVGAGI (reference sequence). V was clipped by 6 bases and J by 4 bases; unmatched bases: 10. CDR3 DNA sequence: TGTGCCAGCAGCGACCCCGGGACTAGCAGGTACAATGAGCAGTTCTTC. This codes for CASSDPGTSRYNEQFF.

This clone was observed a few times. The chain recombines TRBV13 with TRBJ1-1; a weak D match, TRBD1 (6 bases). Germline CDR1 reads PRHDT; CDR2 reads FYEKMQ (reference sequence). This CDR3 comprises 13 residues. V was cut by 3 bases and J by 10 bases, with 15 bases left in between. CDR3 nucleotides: TGTGCCAGCAGCTTCAACAGGGCCTACTCAGCTTTCTTT. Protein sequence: CASSFNRAYSAFF.

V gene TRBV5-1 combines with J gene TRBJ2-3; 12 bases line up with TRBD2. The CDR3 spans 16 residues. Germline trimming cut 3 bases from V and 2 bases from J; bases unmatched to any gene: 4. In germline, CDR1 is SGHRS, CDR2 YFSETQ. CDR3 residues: CASSWTSGTTTDTQYF. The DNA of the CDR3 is TGCGCCAGCAGCTGGACTAGCGGGACCACCACAGATACGCAGTATTTT.

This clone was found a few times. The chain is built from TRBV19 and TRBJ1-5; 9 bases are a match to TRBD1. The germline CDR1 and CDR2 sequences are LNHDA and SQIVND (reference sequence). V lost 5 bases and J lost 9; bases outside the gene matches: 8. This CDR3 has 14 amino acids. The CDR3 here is CASSGGTGSRPQHF. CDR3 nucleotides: TGTGCCAGTAGTGGGGGGACAGGGAGTCGGCCCCAGCATTTT.

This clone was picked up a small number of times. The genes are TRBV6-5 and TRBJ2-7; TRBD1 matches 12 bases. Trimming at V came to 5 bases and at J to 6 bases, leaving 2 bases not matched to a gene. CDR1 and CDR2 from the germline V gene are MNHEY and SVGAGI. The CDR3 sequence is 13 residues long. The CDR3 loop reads CASSRDRGREQYF. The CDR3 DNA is TGTGCCAGCAGTCGGGACAGGGGGCGCGAGCAGTACTTC.

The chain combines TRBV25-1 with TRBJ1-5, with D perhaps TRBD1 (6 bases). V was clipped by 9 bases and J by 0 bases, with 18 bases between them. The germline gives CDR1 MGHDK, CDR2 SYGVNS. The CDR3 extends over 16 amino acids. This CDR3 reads CASWPGVFCSNQPQHF. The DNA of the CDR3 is TGTGCCAGTTGGCCAGGGGTATTTTGTAGCAATCAGCCCCAGCATTTT. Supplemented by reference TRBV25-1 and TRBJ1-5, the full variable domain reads EADIYQTPRYLVIGTGKKITLECSQTMGHDKMYWYQQDPGMELHLIHYSYGVNSTEKGDLSSESTVSRIRTEHFPLTLESARPSHTSQYLCASWPGVFCSNQPQHFGDGTRLSIL.

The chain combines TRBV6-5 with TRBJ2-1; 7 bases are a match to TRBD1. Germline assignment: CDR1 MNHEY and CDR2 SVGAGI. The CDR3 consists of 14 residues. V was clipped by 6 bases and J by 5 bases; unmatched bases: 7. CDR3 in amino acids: CASSLNRGDNEQFF. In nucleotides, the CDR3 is TGTGCCAGCAGCCTAAACAGGGGAGACAATGAGCAGTTCTTC.

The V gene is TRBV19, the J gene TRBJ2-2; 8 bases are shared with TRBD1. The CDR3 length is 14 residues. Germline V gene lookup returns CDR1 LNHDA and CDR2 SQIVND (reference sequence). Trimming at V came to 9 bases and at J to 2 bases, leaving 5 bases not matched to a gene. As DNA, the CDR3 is TGTGCCAGCCTAGGGACAGGCAACACCGGGGAGCTGTTTTTT. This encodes CASLGTGNTGELFF.

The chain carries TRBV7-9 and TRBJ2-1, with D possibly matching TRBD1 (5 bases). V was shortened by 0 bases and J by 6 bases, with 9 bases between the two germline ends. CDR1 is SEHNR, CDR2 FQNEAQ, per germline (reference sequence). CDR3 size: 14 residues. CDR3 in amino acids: CASSLADSINEQFF. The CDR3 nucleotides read TGTGCCAGCAGCTTAGCTGACAGTATCAATGAGCAGTTCTTC.

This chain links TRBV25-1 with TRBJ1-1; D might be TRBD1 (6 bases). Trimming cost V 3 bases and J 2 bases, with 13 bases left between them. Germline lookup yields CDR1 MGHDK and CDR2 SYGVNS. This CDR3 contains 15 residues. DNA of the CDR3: TGTGCCAGCAGTGACGGTGGGGGCGCAAACACTGAAGCTTTCTTT. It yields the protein CASSDGGGANTEAFF.

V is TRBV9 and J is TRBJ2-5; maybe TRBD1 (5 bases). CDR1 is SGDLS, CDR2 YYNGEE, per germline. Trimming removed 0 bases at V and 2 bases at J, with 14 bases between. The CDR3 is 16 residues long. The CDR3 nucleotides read TGTGCCAGCAGCGTAGGACAGACCACACCGCAAGAGACCCAGTACTTC. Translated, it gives CASSVGQTTPQETQYF.

The CDR3 bases are TGTGCCTGGAGTGAATGGCTCTCCTCCTACAATGAGCAGTTCTTC. It specifies CAWSEWLSSYNEQFF. The chain uses TRBV30 and TRBJ2-1; no clear D gene. The CDR3 loop spans 15 amino acids. Trimming took 1 base from V and 0 from J, leaving 10 bases between them. CDR1 and CDR2 from the germline V gene are GTSNPN and SVGIG (reference sequence).

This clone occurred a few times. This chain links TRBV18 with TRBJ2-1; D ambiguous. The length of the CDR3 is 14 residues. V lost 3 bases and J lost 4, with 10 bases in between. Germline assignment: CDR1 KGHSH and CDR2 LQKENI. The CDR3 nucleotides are TGTGCCAGCTCACCCCAAGCAGGTTACAATGAGCAGTTCTTC. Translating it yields CASSPQAGYNEQFF.

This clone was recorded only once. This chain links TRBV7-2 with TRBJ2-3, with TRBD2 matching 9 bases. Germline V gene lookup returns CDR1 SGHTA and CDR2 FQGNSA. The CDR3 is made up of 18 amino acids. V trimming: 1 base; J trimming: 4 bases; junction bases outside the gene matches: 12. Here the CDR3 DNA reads TGTGCCAGCAGCTTAGGCCCGCTAGCGGGGAGGGGGGCAGATACGCAGTATTTT. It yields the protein CASSLGPLAGRGADTQYF.

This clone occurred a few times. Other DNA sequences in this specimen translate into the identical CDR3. The CDR3 sequence: CASSARLAGYNEQFF. CDR3 nucleotides: TGTGCCAGCAGCGCGAGACTAGCGGGGTACAATGAGCAGTTCTTC. The V gene is TRBV9, the J gene TRBJ2-1; TRBD2 aligns across 11 bases. Per the germline V gene, CDR1 is SGDLS and CDR2 is YYNGEE. The ends lost 3 bases at V and 4 bases at J; junction bases unmatched: 3. This CDR3 region has 15 residues.

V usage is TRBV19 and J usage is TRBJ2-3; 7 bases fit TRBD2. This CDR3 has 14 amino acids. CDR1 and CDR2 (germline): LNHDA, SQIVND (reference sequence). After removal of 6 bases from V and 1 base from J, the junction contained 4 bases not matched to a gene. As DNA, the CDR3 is TGTGCCAGTAGCGCGGGGGTAGGCACAGATACGCAGTATTTT. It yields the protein CASSAGVGTDTQYF.

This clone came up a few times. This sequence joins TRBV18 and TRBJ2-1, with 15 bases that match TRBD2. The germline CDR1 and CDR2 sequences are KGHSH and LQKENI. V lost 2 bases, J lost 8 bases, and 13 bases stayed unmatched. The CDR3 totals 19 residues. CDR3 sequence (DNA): TGTGCCAGCTCACCAGGCCGAGGACTAGCGGGAGGGAAAGTCGATGAGCAGTTCTTC. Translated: CASSPGRGLAGGKVDEQFF.

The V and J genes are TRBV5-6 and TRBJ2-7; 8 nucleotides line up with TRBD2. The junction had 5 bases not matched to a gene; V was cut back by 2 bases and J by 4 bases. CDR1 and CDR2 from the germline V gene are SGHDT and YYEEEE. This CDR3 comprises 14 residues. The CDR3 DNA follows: TGTGCCAGCAGCTTAAGGACTAGCAGGTACGAGCAGTACTTC. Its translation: CASSLRTSRYEQYF. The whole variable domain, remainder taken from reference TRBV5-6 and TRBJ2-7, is DAGVTQSPTHLIKTRGQQVTLRCSPKSGHDTVSWYQQALGQGPQFIFQYYEEEERQRGNFPDRFSGHQFPNYSSELNVNALLLGDSALYLCASSLRTSRYEQYFGPGTRLTVT.